Reported below is one TCR beta chain. Study processing details: How many nucleated cells were present was estimated from reference gene primer amplification. Here immunoSEQ multiplex PCR was the method, and the copy in TCRdb shows in-frame clones only, minus some. Clone size and the V and J calls come from that table; the DNA yielded D and trimming. The table includes tens of thousands of clones, approximately 85% detected once. The data originate from a study of blood T cell repertoires in COVID-19. In the study overall: Samples taken during acute and convalescent COVID-19 were collected in the United States, Italy and Spain. PBMCs, B-cell-depleted T cells, or T cells provided the cDNA or gDNA that made up the material.

The CDR3 runs 14 residues. The germline V gene encodes CDR1 SGHTA and CDR2 FQGNSA. Trimming left V 4 bases short and J 0 bases short, with 8 bases between. The receptor's source is a human donor in a cohort sampled during active COVID-19. The sequencing sample was made of peripheral blood. V is TRBV7-2 and J is TRBJ2-3, with D possibly being TRBD2 (6 bases). CDR3 DNA sequence: TGTGCCAGCAGCTGGGGACTGAGCACAGATACGCAGTATTTT. This translates into CASSWGLSTDTQYF. The whole variable domain, filled in from reference TRBV7-2 and TRBJ2-3, reads GAGVSQSPSNKVTEKGKDVELRCDPISGHTALYWYRQSLGQGLEFLIYFQGNSAPDKSGLPSDRFSAERTGGSVSTLTIQRTQQEDSAVYLCASSWGLSTDTQYFGPGTRLTVL.